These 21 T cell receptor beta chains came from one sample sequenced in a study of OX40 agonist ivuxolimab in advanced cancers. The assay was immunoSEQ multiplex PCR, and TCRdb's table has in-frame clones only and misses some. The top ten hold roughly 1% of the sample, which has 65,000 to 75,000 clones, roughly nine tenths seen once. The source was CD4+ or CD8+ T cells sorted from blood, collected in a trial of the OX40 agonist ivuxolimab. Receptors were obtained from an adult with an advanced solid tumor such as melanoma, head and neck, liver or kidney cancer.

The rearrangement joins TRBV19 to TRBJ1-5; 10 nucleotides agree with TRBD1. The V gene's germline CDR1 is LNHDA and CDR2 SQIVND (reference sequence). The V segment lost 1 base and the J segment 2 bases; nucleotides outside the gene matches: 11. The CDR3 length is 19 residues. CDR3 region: CASSIGAGQGRGGNQPQHF. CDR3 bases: TGTGCCAGTAGTATAGGCGCGGGACAGGGGAGAGGGGGCAATCAGCCCCAGCATTTT.

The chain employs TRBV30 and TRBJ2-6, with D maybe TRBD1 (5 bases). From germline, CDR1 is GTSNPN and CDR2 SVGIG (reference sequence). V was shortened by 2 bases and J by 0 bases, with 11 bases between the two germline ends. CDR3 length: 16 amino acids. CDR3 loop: CAWSWPQGSGANVLTF. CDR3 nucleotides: TGTGCCTGGAGTTGGCCGCAGGGCTCTGGGGCCAACGTCCTGACTTTC.

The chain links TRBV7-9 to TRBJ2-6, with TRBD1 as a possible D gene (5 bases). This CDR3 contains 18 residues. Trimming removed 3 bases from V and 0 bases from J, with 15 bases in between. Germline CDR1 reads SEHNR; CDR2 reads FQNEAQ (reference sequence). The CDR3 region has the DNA TGTGCCAGCAGCTTTACTGGGGCAGGGCGCTCTGGGGCCAACGTCCTGACTTTC. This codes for CASSFTGAGRSGANVLTF. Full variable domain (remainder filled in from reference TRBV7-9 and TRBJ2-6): DTGVSQNPRHKITKRGQNVTFRCDPISEHNRLYWYRQTLGQGPEFLTYFQNEAQLEKSRLLSDRFSAERPKGSFSTLEIQRTEQGDSAMYLCASSFTGAGRSGANVLTFGAGSRLTVL.

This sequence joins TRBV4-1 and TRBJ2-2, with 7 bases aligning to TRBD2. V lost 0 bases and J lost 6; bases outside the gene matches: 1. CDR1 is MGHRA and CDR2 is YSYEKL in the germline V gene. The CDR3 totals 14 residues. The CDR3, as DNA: TGCGCCAGCAGCCAAGATCGGGAGGCCGGGGAGCTGTTTTTT. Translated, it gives CASSQDREAGELFF.

In nucleotides, the CDR3 is TGTGCCAGACATGGACAGTACCCATATAGCAATCAGCCCCAGCATTTT. As protein: CARHGQYPYSNQPQHF. The V gene is TRBV6-4, the J gene TRBJ1-5, with D perhaps TRBD1 (6 bases). The CDR3 totals 16 residues. V gave up 9 bases and J gave up 0 bases, with 18 bases separating them. Germline CDR1 and CDR2: MRHNA and SNTAGT.

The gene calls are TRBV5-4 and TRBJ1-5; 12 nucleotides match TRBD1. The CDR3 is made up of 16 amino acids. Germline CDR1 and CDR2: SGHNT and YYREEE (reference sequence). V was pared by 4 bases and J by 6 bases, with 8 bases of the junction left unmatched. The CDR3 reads CASSQAGTGGGQPQHF. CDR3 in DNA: TGTGCCAGCAGCCAAGCCGGGACAGGGGGCGGTCAGCCCCAGCATTTT. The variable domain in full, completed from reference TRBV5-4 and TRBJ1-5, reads ETGVTQSPTHLIKTRGQQVTLRCSSQSGHNTVSWYQQALGQGPQFIFQYYREEENGRGNFPPRFSGLQFPNYSSELNVNALELDDSALYLCASSQAGTGGGQPQHFGDGTRLSIL.

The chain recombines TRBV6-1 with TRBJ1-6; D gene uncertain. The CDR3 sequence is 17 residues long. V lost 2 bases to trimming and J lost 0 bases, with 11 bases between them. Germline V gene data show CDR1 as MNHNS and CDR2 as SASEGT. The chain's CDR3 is CASSETVSSSYNSPLHF. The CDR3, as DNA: TGTGCCAGCAGTGAAACAGTGTCTAGCTCCTATAATTCACCCCTCCACTTT.

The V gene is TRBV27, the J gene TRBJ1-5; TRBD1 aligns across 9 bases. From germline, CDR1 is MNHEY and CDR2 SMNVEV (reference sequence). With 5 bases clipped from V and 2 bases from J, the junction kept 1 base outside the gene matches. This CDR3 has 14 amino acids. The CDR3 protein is CASSRTGGNQPQHF. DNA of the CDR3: TGTGCCAGCAGTCGGACAGGGGGCAATCAGCCCCAGCATTTT.

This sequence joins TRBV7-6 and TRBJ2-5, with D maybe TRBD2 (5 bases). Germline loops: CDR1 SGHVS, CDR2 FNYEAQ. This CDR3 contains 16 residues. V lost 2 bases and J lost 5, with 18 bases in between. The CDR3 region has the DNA TGTGCCAGCAGCTTACTGGGCGGGTGGCGGGCGGAGACCCAGTACTTC. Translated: CASSLLGGWRAETQYF.

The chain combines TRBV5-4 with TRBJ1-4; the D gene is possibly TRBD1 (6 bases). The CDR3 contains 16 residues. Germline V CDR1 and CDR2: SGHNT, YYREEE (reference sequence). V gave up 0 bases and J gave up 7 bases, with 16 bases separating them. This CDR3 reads CASSLGRGAGGEKLFF. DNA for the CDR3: TGTGCCAGCAGCTTGGGTCGGGGGGCTGGAGGTGAAAAACTGTTTTTT.

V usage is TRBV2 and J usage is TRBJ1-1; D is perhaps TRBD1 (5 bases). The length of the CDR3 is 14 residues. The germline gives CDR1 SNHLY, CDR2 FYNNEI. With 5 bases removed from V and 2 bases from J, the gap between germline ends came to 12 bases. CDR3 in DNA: TGTGCCAGCAGTAAACAGGAACTCAACACTGAAGCTTTCTTT. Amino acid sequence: CASSKQELNTEAFF.

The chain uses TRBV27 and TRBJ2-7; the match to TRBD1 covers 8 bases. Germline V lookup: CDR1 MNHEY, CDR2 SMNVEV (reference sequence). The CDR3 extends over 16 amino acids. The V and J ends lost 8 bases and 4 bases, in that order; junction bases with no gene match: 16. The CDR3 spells CASRGLGTGENYEQYF. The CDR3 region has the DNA TGTGCCAGCCGGGGACTCGGGACAGGAGAGAATTACGAGCAGTACTTC.

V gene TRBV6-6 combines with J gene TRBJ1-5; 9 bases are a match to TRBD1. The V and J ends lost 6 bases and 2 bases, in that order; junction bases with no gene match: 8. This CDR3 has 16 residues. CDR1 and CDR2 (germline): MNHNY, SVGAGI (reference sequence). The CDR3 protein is CASRKDRGSGNQPQHF. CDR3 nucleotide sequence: TGTGCCAGCAGGAAGGACAGGGGCTCAGGCAATCAGCCCCAGCATTTT.

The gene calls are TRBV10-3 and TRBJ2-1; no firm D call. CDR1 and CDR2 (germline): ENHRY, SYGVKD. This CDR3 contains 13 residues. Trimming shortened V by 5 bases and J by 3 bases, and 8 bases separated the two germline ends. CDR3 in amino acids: CAISSPNYNEQFF. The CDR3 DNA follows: TGTGCCATCAGTTCTCCAAACTACAATGAGCAGTTCTTC.

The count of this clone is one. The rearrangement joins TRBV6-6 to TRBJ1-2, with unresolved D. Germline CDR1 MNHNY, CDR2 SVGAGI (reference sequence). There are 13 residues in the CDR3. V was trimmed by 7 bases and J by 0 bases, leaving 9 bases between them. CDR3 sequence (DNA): TGTGCCAGCACGCAGCCTCCTAACTATGGCTACACCTTC. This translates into CASTQPPNYGYTF.

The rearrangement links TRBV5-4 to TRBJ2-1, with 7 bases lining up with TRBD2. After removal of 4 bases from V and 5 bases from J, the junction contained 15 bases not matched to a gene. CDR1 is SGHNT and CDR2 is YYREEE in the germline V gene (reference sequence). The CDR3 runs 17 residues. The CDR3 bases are TGTGCCAGCAGCAGAGAGTCTAGCGGCGGCCTTCACAATGAGCAGTTCTTC. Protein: CASSRESSGGLHNEQFF.

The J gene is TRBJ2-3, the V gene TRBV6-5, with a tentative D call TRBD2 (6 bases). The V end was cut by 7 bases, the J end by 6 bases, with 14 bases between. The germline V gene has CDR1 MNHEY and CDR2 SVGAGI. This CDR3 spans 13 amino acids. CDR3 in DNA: TGTGCCAGCACCTACCGGGGGAGTGATACGCAGTATTTT. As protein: CASTYRGSDTQYF.

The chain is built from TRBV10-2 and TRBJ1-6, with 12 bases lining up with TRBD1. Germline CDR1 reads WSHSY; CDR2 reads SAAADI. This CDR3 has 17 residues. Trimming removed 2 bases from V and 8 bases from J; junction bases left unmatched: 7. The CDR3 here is CASSETFGTGGHSPLHF. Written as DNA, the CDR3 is TGCGCCAGCAGTGAGACTTTCGGGACAGGGGGCCATTCACCCCTCCACTTT.

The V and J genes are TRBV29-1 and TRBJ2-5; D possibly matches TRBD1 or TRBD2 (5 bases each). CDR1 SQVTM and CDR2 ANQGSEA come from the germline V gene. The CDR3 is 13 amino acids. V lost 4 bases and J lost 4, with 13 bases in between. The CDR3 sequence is CSVGGAGGETQYF. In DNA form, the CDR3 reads TGCAGCGTTGGTGGGGCGGGTGGAGAGACCCAGTACTTC.

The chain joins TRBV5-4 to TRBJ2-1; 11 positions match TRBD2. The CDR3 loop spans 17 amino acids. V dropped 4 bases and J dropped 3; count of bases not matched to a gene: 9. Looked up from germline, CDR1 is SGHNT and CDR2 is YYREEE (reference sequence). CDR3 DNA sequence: TGTGCCAGCAGCCCTGCCGGGACTAGCGGAAACTACAATGAGCAGTTCTTC. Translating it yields CASSPAGTSGNYNEQFF.

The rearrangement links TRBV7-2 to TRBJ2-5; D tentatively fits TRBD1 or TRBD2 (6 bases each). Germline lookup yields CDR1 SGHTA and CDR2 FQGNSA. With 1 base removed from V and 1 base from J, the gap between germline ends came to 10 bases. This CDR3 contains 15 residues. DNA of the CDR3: TGTGCCAGCAGCTTAGATCGGGGGCCCCAAGAGACCCAGTACTTC. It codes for CASSLDRGPQETQYF.